Included here is one TCR beta chain sequence, with context. Antigen specificity is unknown. This record belongs to a study of cytomegalovirus exposure and HLA in healthy donors. Overall study results and limits: Per published reports, the classifier diagnosed cytomegalovirus status with high specificity and sensitivity.

This PCR relied on a set of 60 Vbeta primers and 13 Jbeta primers. Profiled with immunoSEQ multiplex PCR; TCRdb holds only in-frame clones, not every one. The sample carries about 190,000 clones, roughly 86% recorded once. This TCR was recovered from a woman aged 18-29 years in good health and CMV-seronegative. The sample consisted of PBMCs.

The CDR3 sequence is CASSASGASGNTIYF. The CDR3 bases are TGCGCCAGCAGCGCAAGTGGTGCGTCTGGAAACACCATATATTTT. The gene calls are TRBV4-3 and TRBJ1-3, with D unclear. V lost 5 bases to trimming and J lost 1 base, with 12 bases between them. The CDR3 has 15 amino acids. From germline, CDR1 is LGHNA and CDR2 YSLEER.